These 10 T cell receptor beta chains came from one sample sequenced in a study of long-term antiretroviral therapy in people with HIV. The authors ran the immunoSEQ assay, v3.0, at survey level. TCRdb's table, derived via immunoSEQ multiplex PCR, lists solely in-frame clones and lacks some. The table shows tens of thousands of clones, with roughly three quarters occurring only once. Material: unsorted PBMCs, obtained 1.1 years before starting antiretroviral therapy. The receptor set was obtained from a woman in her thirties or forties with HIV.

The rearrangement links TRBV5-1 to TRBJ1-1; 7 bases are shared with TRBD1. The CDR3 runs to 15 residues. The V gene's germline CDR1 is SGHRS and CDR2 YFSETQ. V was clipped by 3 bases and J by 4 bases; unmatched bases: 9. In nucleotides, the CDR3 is TGCGCCAGCAGCTCCTTGGGGAGGGGGCCCACTGAAGCTTTCTTT. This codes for CASSSLGRGPTEAFF. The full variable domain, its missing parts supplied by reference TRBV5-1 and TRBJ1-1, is KAGVTQTPRYLIKTRGQQVTLSCSPISGHRSVSWYQQTPGQGLQFLFEYFSETQRNKGNFPGRFSGRQFSNSRSEMNVSTLELGDSALYLCASSSLGRGPTEAFFGQGTRLTVV.

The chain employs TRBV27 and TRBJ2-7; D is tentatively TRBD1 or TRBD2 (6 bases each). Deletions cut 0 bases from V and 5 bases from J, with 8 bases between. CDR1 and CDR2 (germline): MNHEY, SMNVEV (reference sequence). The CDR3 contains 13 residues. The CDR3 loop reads CASSLSGGHEQYF. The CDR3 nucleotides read TGTGCCAGCAGTTTATCGGGGGGCCACGAGCAGTACTTC.

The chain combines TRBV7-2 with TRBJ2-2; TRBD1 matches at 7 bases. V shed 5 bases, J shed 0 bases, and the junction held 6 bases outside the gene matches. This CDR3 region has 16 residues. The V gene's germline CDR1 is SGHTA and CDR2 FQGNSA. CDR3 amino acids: CASSPRTGTNTGELFF. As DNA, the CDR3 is TGTGCCAGCAGCCCTCGGACAGGAACGAACACCGGGGAGCTGTTTTTT.

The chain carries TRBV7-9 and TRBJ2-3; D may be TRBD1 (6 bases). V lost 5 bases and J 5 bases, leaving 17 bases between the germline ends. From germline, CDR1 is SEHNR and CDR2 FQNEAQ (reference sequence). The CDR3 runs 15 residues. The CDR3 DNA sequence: TGTGCCAGCAGCCCCATGGGGGCACAGGGAGATACGCAGTATTTT. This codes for CASSPMGAQGDTQYF.

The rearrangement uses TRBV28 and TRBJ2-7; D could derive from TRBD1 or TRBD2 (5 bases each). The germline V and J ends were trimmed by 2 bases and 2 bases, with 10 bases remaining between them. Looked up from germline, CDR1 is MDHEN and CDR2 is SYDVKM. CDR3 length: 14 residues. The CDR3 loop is CASSLEGTPYEQYF. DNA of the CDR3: TGTGCCAGCAGTTTAGAGGGGACCCCCTACGAGCAGTACTTC.

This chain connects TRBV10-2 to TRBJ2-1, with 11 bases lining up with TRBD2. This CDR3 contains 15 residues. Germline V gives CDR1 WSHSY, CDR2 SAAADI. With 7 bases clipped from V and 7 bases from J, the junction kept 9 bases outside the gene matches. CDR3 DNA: TGCGCCAGCAAGATAAGGACTAGCGGGCTAAATGAGCAGTTCTTC. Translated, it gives CASKIRTSGLNEQFF.

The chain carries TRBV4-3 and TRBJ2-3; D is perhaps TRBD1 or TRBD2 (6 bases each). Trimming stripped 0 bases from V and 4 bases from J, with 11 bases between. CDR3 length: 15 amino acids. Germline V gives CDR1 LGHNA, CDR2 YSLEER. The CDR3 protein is CASSQDRGHADTQYF. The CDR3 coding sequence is TGCGCCAGCAGCCAAGATCGGGGGCACGCAGATACGCAGTATTTT.

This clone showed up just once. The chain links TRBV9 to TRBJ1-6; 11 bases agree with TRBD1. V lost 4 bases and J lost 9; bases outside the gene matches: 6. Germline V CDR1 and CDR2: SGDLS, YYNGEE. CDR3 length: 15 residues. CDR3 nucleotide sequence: TGTGCCAGCAGCCCCCGGACAGGGGGCGTTTCACCCCTCCACTTT. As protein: CASSPRTGGVSPLHF.

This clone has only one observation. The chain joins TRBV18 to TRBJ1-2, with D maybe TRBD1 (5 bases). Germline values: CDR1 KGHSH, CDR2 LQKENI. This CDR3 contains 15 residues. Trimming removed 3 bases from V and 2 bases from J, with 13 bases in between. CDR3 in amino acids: CASSPERGANYGYTF. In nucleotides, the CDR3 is TGTGCCAGCTCACCCGAGCGGGGCGCAAACTATGGCTACACCTTC.

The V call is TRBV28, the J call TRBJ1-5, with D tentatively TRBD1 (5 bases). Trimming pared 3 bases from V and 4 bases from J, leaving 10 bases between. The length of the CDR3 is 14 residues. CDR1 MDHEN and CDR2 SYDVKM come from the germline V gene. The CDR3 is CASSLGGRNQPQHF. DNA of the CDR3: TGTGCCAGCAGTTTGGGGGGAAGAAATCAGCCCCAGCATTTT. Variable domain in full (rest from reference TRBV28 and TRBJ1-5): DVKVTQSSRYLVKRTGEKVFLECVQDMDHENMFWYRQDPGLGLRLIYFSYDVKMKEKGDIPEGYSVSREKKERFSLILESASTNQTSMYLCASSLGGRNQPQHFGDGTRLSIL.